This TCR beta chain was sequenced in a study of OX40 agonist ivuxolimab in advanced cancers. Concerning the study at large: Ivuxolimab, which targeted the costimulatory receptor OX40 (CD134), was an agonistic, fully human IgG2 monoclonal antibody. Intravenous ivuxolimab was administered to patients every 2 weeks at six dose levels: 0.01, 0.1, 0.3, 1.5, 3 and 10 mg/kg. Of the roughly 50 dose-escalation patients, hepatocellular carcinoma was present in some 19, melanoma in around 15, renal cell carcinoma in 9 and head and neck cancer in 9. In the dose-escalation cohort, more than 75% of patients were male, and the mean age was roughly 60 years, with a range of roughly 20 to 80. Prior anti-PD-1, anti-PD-L1 or anti-CTLA-4 therapy was permitted, and checkpoint inhibitors had been received by more than 35% of dose-escalation patients. Three dose-escalation patients achieved partial responses, one with hepatocellular carcinoma and two with cutaneous melanoma. The point of sequencing TCRbeta in the periphery was to test whether ivuxolimab changed TCR sequence diversity and drove clonal T-cell expansion. The paper covers the monotherapy dose-escalation part of the phase I ivuxolimab trial, which included N ≈ 50 patients.

This clone has only a few counts. The antigen it recognizes is unknown. No base qualities exist here, and no much larger clone lies one base off it. The trial excluded patients who had a history of autoimmune disease or were on systemic immunosuppression. Peripheral blood for TCR sequencing was drawn from every dose cohort at baseline, at cycle 4 day 1 and at cycle 7 day 1. Samples were obtained from an open-label, multicenter, first-in-human phase I dose-escalation trial of ivuxolimab. Adults with locally advanced or metastatic melanoma, renal cell, hepatocellular, or head and neck squamous cell carcinoma were enrolled in the trial. Before TCR sequencing, CD4+ and CD8+ T cells were separately sorted from peripheral blood. For sequencing of the TCRbeta CDR3 region, genomic DNA was extracted from the sorted cells. The immunoSEQ Assay was used to sequence the TCRbeta CDR3 regions. This immuneACCESS table, as held by TCRdb, lists in-frame sequences with V and J called but not all clones. Of the missing ones, under half trace to an unresolved V gene in checked studies; the others have no known cause. The sample table records tens of thousands of clones; roughly four fifths of these occur just once. Roughly 2.2% of the sample is taken by the ten largest.

The CDR3 numbers 14 residues from cysteine through phenylalanine. CDR3 DNA is the only sequence kept; it has 42 bases, read in frame from the first base. V gives up 5 bases and J gives up 1 base, and the segment between their germline ends measures 11 bases. The germline V gene encodes CDR1 SGHVS and CDR2 FNYEAQ. What the study reported, not specific to this receptor: At doses of 0.1 to 3.0 mg/kg, clonal expansion of both CD4+ and CD8+ T cells in blood was seen between baseline and week 6. The antigen specificity of the clonally expanded peripheral T cells was not determined. On average, CD8+ T cells showed more expanded clones than CD4+ T cells after ivuxolimab. Low levels of normalized T-cell clonal expansion were also seen in some patients who did not respond. In the 0.1-3.0 mg/kg groups, partial responders had among the lowest normalized peripheral clonal expansion, particularly in CD8+ T cells.

The material was CD4+ or CD8+ T cells sorted from blood, obtained in a trial of the OX40 agonist ivuxolimab. The chain is encoded by TRBV7-6 joined to TRBJ1-1; matching of 6 bases hints at TRBD1 as the D gene. The sequence derives from an adult with an advanced solid tumor such as melanoma, head and neck, liver or kidney cancer. The nucleotide sequence is given as TGTGCCAGCAGCCCCGGGACAAGGAACACTGAAGCTTTCTTT. The encoded protein is CASSPGTRNTEAFF.